This TCR beta chain was identified in a study of blood T cell repertoires in COVID-19. About the study: There were acute and convalescent COVID-19 samples, and they came from the United States, Italy and Spain. Nucleic acid was either cDNA or gDNA, and it came from T cells, B-cell-depleted T cells, or PBMCs.

Authors' analysis steps: Scientists estimated how many nucleated cells there were by amplifying reference gene primers. The table came from immunoSEQ multiplex PCR; TCRdb's copy has only in-frame clones and leaves some out. V and J calls and clone size are those listed in that table; D and trimming were worked out from the DNA. The repertoire has approximately 160,000 clones, approximately 85% of them found once; the top ten carry 6% to 9%. Germline CDR1 and CDR2: MNHNS and SASEGT. Trimming left V 2 bases short and J 4 bases short, with 16 bases between. This CDR3 region has 16 residues. This clone has a handful of counts.

Specimen: peripheral blood. This chain connects TRBV6-1 to TRBJ2-3; D perhaps matches TRBD2 (6 bases). The receptor comes from a man aged 35 to 55 who had recovered from COVID-19. The CDR3 loop reads CASSEPAGSGADTQYF. The CDR3, as DNA: TGTGCCAGCAGTGAACCCGCTGGGTCGGGGGCAGATACGCAGTATTTT.